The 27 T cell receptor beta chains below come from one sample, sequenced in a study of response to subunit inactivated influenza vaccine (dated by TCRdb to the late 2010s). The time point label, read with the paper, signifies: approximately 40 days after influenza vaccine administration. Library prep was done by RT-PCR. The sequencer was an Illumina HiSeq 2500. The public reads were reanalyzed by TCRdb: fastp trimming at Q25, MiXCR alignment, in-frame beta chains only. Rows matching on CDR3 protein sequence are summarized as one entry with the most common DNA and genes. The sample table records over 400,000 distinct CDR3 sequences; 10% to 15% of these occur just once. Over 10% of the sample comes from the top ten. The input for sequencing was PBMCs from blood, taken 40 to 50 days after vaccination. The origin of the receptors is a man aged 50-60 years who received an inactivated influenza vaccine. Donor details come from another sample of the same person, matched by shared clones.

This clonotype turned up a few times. As DNA, the CDR3 is TGTGCCAGCAGCCGTGAGGGGACAGGGACCCCAGGTCAGCCCCAGCATTTT. Translation gives CASSREGTGTPGQPQHF. The chain combines TRBV27 with TRBJ1-5, with 9 bases lining up with TRBD1. The V gene end was trimmed by 6 bases and the J gene end by 6 bases; junction bases not matched to a gene: 15. Germline V lookup: CDR1 MNHEY, CDR2 SMNVEV (reference sequence). The CDR3 has 17 amino acids.

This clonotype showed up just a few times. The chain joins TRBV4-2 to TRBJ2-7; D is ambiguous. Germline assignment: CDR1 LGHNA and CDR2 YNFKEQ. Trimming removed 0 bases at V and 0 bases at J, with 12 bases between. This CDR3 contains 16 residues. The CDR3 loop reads CASSQDAGGFSYEQYF. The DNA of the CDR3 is TGTGCCAGCAGCCAAGATGCTGGCGGTTTCTCCTACGAGCAGTACTTC.

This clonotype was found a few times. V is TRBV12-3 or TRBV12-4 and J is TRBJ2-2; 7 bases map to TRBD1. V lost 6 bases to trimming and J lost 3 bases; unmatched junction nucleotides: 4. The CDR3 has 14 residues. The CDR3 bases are TGTGCCAGCAGGGGACAGCTACACACCGGGGAGCTGTTTTTT. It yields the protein CASRGQLHTGELFF.

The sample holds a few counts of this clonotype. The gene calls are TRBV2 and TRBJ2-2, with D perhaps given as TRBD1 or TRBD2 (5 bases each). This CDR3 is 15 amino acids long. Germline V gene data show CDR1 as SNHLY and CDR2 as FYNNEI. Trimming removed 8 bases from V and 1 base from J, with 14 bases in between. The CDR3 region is CASGDLTRNTGELFF. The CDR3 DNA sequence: TGTGCCAGCGGGGACCTCACCAGGAACACCGGGGAGCTGTTTTTT.

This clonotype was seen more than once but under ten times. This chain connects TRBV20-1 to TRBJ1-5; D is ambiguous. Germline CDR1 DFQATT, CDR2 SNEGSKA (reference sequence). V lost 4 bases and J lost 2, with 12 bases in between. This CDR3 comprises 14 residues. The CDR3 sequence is CSAILQKGNQPQHF. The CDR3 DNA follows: TGCAGTGCTATTCTCCAAAAGGGCAATCAGCCCCAGCATTTT.

For the CDR3, the DNA is TGTGCCAGCAGCACCGAGGTGGGCTCTCAGGTCCCCGAGACCCAGTACTTC. This gives the protein CASSTEVGSQVPETQYF. The genes are TRBV7-2 and TRBJ2-5; D gene ambiguous. Germline CDR1 SGHTA, CDR2 FQGNSA. Trimming took 5 bases from V and 5 from J, leaving 24 bases between them. The CDR3 contains 17 residues.

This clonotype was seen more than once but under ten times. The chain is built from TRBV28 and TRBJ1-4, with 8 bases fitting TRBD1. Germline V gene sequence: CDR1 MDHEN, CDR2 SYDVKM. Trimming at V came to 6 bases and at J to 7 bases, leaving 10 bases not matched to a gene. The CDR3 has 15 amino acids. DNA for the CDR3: TGTGCCAGCAGCTCCGGGACAGGTGGTATTGAAAAACTGTTTTTT. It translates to CASSSGTGGIEKLFF.

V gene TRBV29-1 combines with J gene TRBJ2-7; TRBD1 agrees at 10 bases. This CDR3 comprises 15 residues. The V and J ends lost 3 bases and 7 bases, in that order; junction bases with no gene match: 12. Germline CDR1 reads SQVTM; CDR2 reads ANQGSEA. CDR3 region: CSVERRDRGLGEQYF. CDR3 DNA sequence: TGCAGCGTTGAGAGACGGGACAGGGGTTTGGGAGAGCAGTACTTC.

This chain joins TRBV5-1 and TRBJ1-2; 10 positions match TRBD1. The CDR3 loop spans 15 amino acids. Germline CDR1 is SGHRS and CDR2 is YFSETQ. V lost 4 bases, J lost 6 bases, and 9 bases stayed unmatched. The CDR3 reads CASSHLTTGGDGYTF. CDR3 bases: TGCGCCAGCAGCCATTTAACGACAGGGGGCGATGGCTACACCTTC.

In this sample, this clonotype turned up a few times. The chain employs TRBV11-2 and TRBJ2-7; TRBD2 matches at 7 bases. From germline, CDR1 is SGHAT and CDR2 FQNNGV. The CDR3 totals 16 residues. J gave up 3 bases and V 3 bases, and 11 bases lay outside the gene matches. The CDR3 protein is CASSLSPGLDVYEQYF. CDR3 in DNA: TGTGCCAGCAGCTTGTCTCCTGGACTAGACGTCTACGAGCAGTACTTC.

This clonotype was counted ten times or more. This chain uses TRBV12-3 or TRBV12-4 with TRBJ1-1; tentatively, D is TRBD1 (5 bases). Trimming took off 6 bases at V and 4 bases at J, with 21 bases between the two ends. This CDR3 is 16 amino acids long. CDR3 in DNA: TGTGCCAGCAGCCTAGTCGGGGGGGGGGATCGCACTGAAGCTTTCTTT. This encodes CASSLVGGGDRTEAFF.

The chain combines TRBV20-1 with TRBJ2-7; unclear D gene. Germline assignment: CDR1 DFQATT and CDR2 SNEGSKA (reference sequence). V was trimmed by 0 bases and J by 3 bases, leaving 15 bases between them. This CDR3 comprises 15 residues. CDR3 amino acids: CSARDRLSWGYEQYF. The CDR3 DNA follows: TGCAGTGCTAGAGATCGGCTGTCGTGGGGCTACGAGCAGTACTTC.

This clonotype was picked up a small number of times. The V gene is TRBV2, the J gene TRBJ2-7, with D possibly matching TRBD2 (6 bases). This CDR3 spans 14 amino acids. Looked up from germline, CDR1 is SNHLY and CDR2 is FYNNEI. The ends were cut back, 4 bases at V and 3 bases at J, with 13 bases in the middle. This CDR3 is CASSAAGIHYEQYF. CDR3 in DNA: TGTGCCAGCAGTGCGGCGGGGATTCACTACGAGCAGTACTTC.

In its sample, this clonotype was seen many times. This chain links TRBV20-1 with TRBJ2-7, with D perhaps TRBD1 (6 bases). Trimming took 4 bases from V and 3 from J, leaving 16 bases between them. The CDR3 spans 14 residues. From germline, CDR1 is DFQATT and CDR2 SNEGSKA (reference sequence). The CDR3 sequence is CSAIGPDSDYEQYF. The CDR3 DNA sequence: TGCAGTGCTATAGGACCGGACAGCGACTACGAGCAGTACTTC.

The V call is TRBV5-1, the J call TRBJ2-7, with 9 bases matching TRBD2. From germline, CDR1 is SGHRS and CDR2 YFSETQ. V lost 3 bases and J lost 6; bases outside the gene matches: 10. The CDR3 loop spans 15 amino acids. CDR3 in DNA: TGCGCCAGCAGCTCTAATAGCGGGAGATACGCCGAGCAGTACTTC. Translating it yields CASSSNSGRYAEQYF.

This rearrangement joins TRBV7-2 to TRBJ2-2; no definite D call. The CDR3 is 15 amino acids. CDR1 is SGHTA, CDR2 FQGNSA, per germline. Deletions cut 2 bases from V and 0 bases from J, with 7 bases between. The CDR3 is CASSLFLANTGELFF. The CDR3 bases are TGTGCCAGCAGCTTATTCTTAGCGAACACCGGGGAGCTGTTTTTT.

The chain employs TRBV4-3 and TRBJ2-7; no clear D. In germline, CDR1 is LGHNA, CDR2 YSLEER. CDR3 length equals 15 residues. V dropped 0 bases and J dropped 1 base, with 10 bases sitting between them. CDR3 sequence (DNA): TGCGCCAGCAGCCAAGATCTTATGAATTCCTACGAGCAGTACTTC. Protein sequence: CASSQDLMNSYEQYF.

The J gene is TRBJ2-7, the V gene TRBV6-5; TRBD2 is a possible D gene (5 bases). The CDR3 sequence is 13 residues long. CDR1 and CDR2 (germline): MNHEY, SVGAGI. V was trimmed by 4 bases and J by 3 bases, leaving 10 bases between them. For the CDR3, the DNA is TGTGCCAGCAGTTCGGGGTCCGACTACGAGCAGTACTTC. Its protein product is CASSSGSDYEQYF.

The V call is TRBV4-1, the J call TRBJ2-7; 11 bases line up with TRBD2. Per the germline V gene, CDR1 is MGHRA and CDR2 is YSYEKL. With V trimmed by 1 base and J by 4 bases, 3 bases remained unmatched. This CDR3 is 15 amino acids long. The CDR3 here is CASSQVAGGPYEQYF. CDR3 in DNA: TGCGCCAGCAGCCAAGTAGCGGGAGGGCCTTACGAGCAGTACTTC.

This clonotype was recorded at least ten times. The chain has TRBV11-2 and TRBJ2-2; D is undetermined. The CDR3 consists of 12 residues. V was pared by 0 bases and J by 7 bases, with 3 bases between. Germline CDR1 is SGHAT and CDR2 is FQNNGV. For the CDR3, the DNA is TGTGCCAGCAGCTTAGAACTCGGGGAGCTGTTTTTT. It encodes CASSLELGELFF.

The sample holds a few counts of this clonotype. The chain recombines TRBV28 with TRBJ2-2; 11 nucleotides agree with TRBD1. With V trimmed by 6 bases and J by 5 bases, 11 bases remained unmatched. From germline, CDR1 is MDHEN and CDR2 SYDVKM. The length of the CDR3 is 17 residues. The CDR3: CASSLLPGTGGTGELFF. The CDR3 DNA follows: TGTGCCAGCAGCTTACTCCCAGGGACAGGGGGGACCGGGGAGCTGTTTTTT.

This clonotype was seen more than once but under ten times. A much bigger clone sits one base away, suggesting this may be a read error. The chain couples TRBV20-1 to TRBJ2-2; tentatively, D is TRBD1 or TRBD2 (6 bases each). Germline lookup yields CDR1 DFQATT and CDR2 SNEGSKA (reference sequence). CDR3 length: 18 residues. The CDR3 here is CCASPSGADRRVTGELFF. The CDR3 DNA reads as TGCTGTGCTAGCCCCTCGGGGGCAGACCGACGGGTCACCGGGGAGCTGTTTTTT.

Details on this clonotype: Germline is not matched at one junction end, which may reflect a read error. The CDR3 sequence is CASSLDGLRDEQCF. The CDR3 nucleotides are TGTGCCAGCAGCTTAGACGGCCTACGGGACGAGCAGTGCTTC. The rearrangement links TRBV7-9 to TRBJ2-7; D is tentatively TRBD1 or TRBD2 (5 bases each). CDR1 SEHNR and CDR2 FQNEAQ come from the germline V gene (reference sequence). The CDR3 contains 14 residues.

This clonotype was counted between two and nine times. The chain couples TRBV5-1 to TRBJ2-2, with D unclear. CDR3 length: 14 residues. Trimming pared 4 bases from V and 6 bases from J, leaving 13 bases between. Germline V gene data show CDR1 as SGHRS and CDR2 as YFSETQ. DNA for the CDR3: TGCGCCAGCAGCCCCGGGCGAATTTCCGGGGAGCTGTTTTTT. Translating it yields CASSPGRISGELFF.

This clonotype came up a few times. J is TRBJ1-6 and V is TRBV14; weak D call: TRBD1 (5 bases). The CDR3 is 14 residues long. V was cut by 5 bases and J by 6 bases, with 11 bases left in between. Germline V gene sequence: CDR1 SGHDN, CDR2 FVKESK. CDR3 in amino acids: CASSRRDRNSPLHF. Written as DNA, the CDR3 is TGTGCCAGCAGCAGGAGGGACCGTAATTCACCCCTCCACTTT.

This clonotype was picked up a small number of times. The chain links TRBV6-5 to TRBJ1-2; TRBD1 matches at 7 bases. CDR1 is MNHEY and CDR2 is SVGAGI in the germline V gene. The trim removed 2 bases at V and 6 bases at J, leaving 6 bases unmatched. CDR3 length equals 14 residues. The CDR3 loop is CASSYETGSHGYTF. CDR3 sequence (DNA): TGTGCCAGCAGTTACGAGACAGGGTCCCATGGCTACACCTTC.

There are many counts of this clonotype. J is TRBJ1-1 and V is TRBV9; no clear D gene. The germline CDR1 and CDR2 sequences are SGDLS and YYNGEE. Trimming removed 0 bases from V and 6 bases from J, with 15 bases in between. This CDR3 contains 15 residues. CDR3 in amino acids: CASSVGFGSWAEAFF. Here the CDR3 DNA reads TGTGCCAGCAGCGTAGGTTTCGGTAGCTGGGCTGAAGCTTTCTTT.